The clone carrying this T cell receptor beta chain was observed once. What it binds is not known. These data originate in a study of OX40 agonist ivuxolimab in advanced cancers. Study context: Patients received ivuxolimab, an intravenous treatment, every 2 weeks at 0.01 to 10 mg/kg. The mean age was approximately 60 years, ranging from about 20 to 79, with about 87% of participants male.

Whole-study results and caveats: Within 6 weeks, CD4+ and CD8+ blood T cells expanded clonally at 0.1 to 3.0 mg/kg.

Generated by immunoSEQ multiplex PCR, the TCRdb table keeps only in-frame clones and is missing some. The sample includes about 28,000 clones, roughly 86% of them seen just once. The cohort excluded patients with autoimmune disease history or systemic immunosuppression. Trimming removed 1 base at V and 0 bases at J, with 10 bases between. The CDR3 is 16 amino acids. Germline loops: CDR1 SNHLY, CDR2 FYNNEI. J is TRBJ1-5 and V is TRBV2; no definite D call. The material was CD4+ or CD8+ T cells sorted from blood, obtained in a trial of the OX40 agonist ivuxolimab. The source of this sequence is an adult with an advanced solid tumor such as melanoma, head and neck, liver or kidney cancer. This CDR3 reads CASSEERALSNQPQHF. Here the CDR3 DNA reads TGTGCCAGCAGTGAAGAGAGGGCACTTAGCAATCAGCCCCAGCATTTT. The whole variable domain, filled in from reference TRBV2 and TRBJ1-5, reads EPEVTQTPSHQVTQMGQEVILRCVPISNHLYFYWYRQILGQKVEFLVSFYNNEISEKSEIFDDQFSVERPDGSNFTLKIRSTKLEDSAMYFCASSEERALSNQPQHFGDGTRLSIL.